These 30 T cell receptor beta chains share one sample of origin, sequenced in a study of blood T cells in healthy people across ages (dated by TCRdb to the mid-2010s). Receptors were amplified or captured by 5' RACE. Sequencing was carried out with an Illumina HiSeq 2500. A second PCR of about 6 to 12 cycles was performed with a sample-barcoded 5' primer and a J-beta primer mix. TCRdb reworked the public reads: Q25 trimming with fastp, MiXCR clone assembly, productive beta chains retained. Every entry covers one CDR3 protein and lists the most common genes and DNA from its rows. The sample has around 1.5 million distinct CDR3 sequences on record, around 59% of them singletons. The ten largest clonotypes hold over 5% of the sample. Sample: blood. All receptors come from a man between 18 and 35 years old in good health.

The chain employs TRBV5-1 and TRBJ1-6, with TRBD1 as a possible D gene (5 bases). The CDR3 length is 16 residues. Germline V CDR1 and CDR2: SGHRS, YFSETQ. The V end was cut by 4 bases, the J end by 8 bases, with 19 bases between. The CDR3 DNA is TGCGCCAGCAGCCGCACACTTCCTAGAGGGGATTCACCCCTCCACTTT. It yields the protein CASSRTLPRGDSPLHF. Supplemented by reference TRBV5-1 and TRBJ1-6, the full variable domain reads KAGVTQTPRYLIKTRGQQVTLSCSPISGHRSVSWYQQTPGQGLQFLFEYFSETQRNKGNFPGRFSGRQFSNSRSEMNVSTLELGDSALYLCASSRTLPRGDSPLHFGNGTRLTVT.

V is TRBV20-1 and J is TRBJ2-1; 7 nucleotides match TRBD2. V trimming: 0 bases; J trimming: 3 bases; junction bases outside the gene matches: 2. The germline gives CDR1 DFQATT, CDR2 SNEGSKA (reference sequence). This CDR3 has 14 amino acids. The DNA of the CDR3 is TGCAGTGCTAGAGACCCTAGCGGCTACAATGAGCAGTTCTTC. Translated, it gives CSARDPSGYNEQFF.

The chain combines TRBV7-2 with TRBJ2-3, with 8 bases that match TRBD1. This CDR3 is built from 16 residues. J gave up 3 bases and V 5 bases, and 10 bases lay outside the gene matches. CDR1 SGHTA and CDR2 FQGNSA come from the germline V gene. The DNA for the CDR3 is TGTGCCAGCAGCACCCTTGACAGGGGCGGTACAGATACGCAGTATTTT. Residues: CASSTLDRGGTDTQYF.

The rearrangement uses TRBV25-1 and TRBJ2-7; the match to TRBD2 covers 8 bases. There are 14 residues in the CDR3. In germline, CDR1 is MGHDK, CDR2 SYGVNS. V dropped 7 bases and J dropped 3; count of bases not matched to a gene: 8. CDR3 DNA sequence: TGTGCCAGCACCCCCAGCGGGAGAGTCTACGAGCAGTACTTC. This translates into CASTPSGRVYEQYF.

This clonotype was seen only once. The junction shows a germline mismatch at one end, possibly a read error. The chain uses TRBV4-1 and TRBJ2-1; TRBD1 is a possible D gene (5 bases). Per the germline V gene, CDR1 is MGHRA and CDR2 is YSYEKL. CDR3 length: 16 amino acids. CDR3 amino acids: CASSTRTISSYNGQFF. In nucleotides, the CDR3 is TGCGCCAGCAGCACACGGACAATAAGCTCCTACAATGGGCAGTTCTTC.

The chain recombines TRBV2 with TRBJ2-3; no clear D gene. The CDR3 is 13 amino acids. The germline gives CDR1 SNHLY, CDR2 FYNNEI. Trimming shortened V by 4 bases and J by 3 bases, and 8 bases separated the two germline ends. For the CDR3, the DNA is TGTGCCAGCAGTGCGGACCAGACAGATACGCAGTATTTT. Its translation: CASSADQTDTQYF.

CDR3 amino acids: CASSRTGTSSQGEQYF. Here the CDR3 DNA reads TGTGCCAGCAGTCGCACTGGGACTAGCTCCCAAGGCGAGCAGTACTTC. The V gene is TRBV6-5, the J gene TRBJ2-7, with 9 bases identical to TRBD2. Germline V gene data show CDR1 as MNHEY and CDR2 as SVGAGI. V gave up 5 bases and J gave up 6 bases; unmatched junction bases: 14. CDR3 length: 16 residues.

A few counts support this clonotype. V usage is TRBV5-6 and J usage is TRBJ2-1; D might be TRBD1 (5 bases). Germline CDR1 reads SGHDT; CDR2 reads YYEEEE. V shed 4 bases and J shed 8 bases, with 13 bases lying between them. This CDR3 is built from 13 residues. CDR3: CASSPGWGYEQFF. The CDR3 bases are TGTGCCAGCAGCCCAGGCTGGGGCTATGAGCAGTTCTTC.

The chain is built from TRBV20-1 and TRBJ2-1; D may be TRBD2 (6 bases). Trimming cost V 1 base and J 0 bases, with 10 bases left between them. Per germline, CDR1 DFQATT and CDR2 SNEGSKA (reference sequence). This CDR3 spans 15 amino acids. CDR3 DNA sequence: TGCAGTGCTAGAGGGGACTGGAGCTCCTACAATGAGCAGTTCTTC. This translates into CSARGDWSSYNEQFF.

This clonotype was seen a handful of times. The genes are TRBV6-2 or TRBV6-3 and TRBJ2-5; 7 nucleotides match TRBD2. Germline-derived CDR1 and CDR2 are MNHEY and SVGEGT. This CDR3 has 13 residues. V was pared by 8 bases and J by 2 bases, with 5 bases of the junction left unmatched. CDR3 loop: CASRGTTQETQYF. Here the CDR3 DNA reads TGTGCCAGCCGGGGGACTACTCAAGAGACCCAGTACTTC.

The chain recombines TRBV28 with TRBJ2-4; no firm D call. There are 13 residues in the CDR3. Per the germline V gene, CDR1 is MDHEN and CDR2 is SYDVKM. V was shortened by 5 bases and J by 13 bases, with 18 bases between the two germline ends. CDR3 coding DNA: TGTGCCAGCAGTCGCCCGGTGTTGATTGAGCAGTACTTC. It is translated as CASSRPVLIEQYF.

In its sample, this clonotype was seen a few times. For the CDR3, the DNA is TGTGCCAGCAGTTTACCCCAGGGGACAGCGTACACCGGGGAGCTGTTTTTT. Residues: CASSLPQGTAYTGELFF. The chain couples TRBV12-3 or TRBV12-4 to TRBJ2-2, with 7 bases that match TRBD1. CDR3 size: 17 residues. The V and J ends lost 2 bases and 3 bases, in that order; junction bases with no gene match: 9.

The chain is built from TRBV7-2 and TRBJ2-3; TRBD2 matches 8 bases. The CDR3 is 15 amino acids. Trimming cost V 6 bases and J 6 bases; bases outside gene matches: 11. Germline loops: CDR1 SGHTA, CDR2 FQGNSA. DNA of the CDR3: TGTGCCAGCAGGCCACCGGGACTAGAGGCCGATACGCAGTATTTT. Amino acid sequence: CASRPPGLEADTQYF.

This chain links TRBV20-1 with TRBJ2-7, with a tentative D call TRBD2 (6 bases). The last part of the DNA fits TRBJ2-5 better; the J call may be wrong. CDR3 length equals 15 residues. The germline CDR1 and CDR2 sequences are DFQATT and SNEGSKA (reference sequence). CDR3 sequence reads: CSAREAGRERETQYF. The CDR3 nucleotides read TGCAGTGCTAGAGAGGCGGGACGGGAGAGGGAGACCCAGTACTTC.

V gene TRBV20-1 combines with J gene TRBJ2-7; 8 bases are shared with TRBD2. Germline V lookup: CDR1 DFQATT, CDR2 SNEGSKA (reference sequence). V was clipped by 6 bases and J by 4 bases; unmatched bases: 11. CDR3 size: 14 residues. CDR3 loop: CSAAGGGSWYEQYF. The CDR3 bases are TGCAGTGCCGCCGGGGGGGGTTCATGGTACGAGCAGTACTTC.

Only a few counts were recorded for this clonotype. This chain uses TRBV27 with TRBJ2-1; 7 bases line up with TRBD2. The CDR3 totals 17 residues. J was trimmed by 0 bases and V by 4 bases; bases with no gene match: 9. CDR1 and CDR2 from the germline V gene are MNHEY and SMNVEV (reference sequence). The chain's CDR3 is CASSWGTWGGSYNEQFF. The CDR3, as DNA: TGTGCCAGCAGTTGGGGGACCTGGGGGGGCTCCTACAATGAGCAGTTCTTC.

The chain couples TRBV4-2 to TRBJ2-7; D possibly corresponds to TRBD1 (5 bases). Trimming stripped 0 bases from V and 2 bases from J, with 11 bases between. The germline V gene has CDR1 LGHNA and CDR2 YNFKEQ. The CDR3 sequence is 15 residues long. For the CDR3, the DNA is TGTGCCAGCAGCCAAGATCCGCAGGGAACCTACGAGCAGTACTTC. Residues: CASSQDPQGTYEQYF.

The chain has TRBV6-5 and TRBJ2-3; no clear D. The CDR3 runs to 13 residues. V lost 6 bases and J 4 bases, leaving 11 bases between the germline ends. Germline CDR1 is MNHEY and CDR2 is SVGAGI. CDR3 bases: TGTGCCAGCAGCTTCGGGCTGCCAGATACGCAGTATTTT. It translates to CASSFGLPDTQYF.

The chain links TRBV4-2 to TRBJ2-2; D gene uncertain. V was trimmed by 5 bases and J by 2 bases, leaving 18 bases between them. The CDR3 totals 17 residues. CDR1 and CDR2 from the germline V gene are LGHNA and YNFKEQ. CDR3 nucleotide sequence: TGTGCCAGCAGCAGAAGAGGTCGTCAGGTCAACACCGGGGAGCTGTTTTTT. It specifies CASSRRGRQVNTGELFF.

V gene TRBV5-1 combines with J gene TRBJ2-5; D is possibly TRBD1 or TRBD2 (5 bases each). The V end lost 0 bases, the J end lost 5 bases, and 17 bases lay between the germline ends. Germline V gives CDR1 SGHRS, CDR2 YFSETQ. The CDR3 contains 16 residues. For the CDR3, the DNA is TGCGCCAGCAGCTTGGAGGGCAGGGACGGTTTTGAGACCCAGTACTTC. It translates to CASSLEGRDGFETQYF.

The rearrangement joins TRBV20-1 to TRBJ2-2; D call uncertain. This CDR3 region has 14 residues. Trimming left V 3 bases short and J 4 bases short, with 12 bases between. The germline V gene encodes CDR1 DFQATT and CDR2 SNEGSKA (reference sequence). In DNA form, the CDR3 reads TGCAGTGCTAGGAGGAAAGTCTCCACCGGGGAGCTGTTTTTT. This translates into CSARRKVSTGELFF.

V is TRBV6-5 and J is TRBJ2-2, with 9 positions matching TRBD2. The CDR3 consists of 17 residues. Germline lookup yields CDR1 MNHEY and CDR2 SVGAGI. J was trimmed by 3 bases and V by 2 bases; bases with no gene match: 7. DNA for the CDR3: TGTGCCAGCAGTTACATTCCTAGCGGGGCGTACACCGGGGAGCTGTTTTTT. It encodes CASSYIPSGAYTGELFF.

There are a few counts of this clonotype. The genes are TRBV4-1 and TRBJ1-1, with D possibly TRBD1 on 5 matching bases. The length of the CDR3 is 15 residues. Per germline, CDR1 MGHRA and CDR2 YSYEKL. V shed 0 bases and J shed 0 bases, with 8 bases lying between them. CDR3 amino acids: CASSQEFRVNTEAFF. DNA for the CDR3: TGCGCCAGCAGCCAAGAATTCAGGGTGAACACTGAAGCTTTCTTT.

The chain links TRBV29-1 to TRBJ2-3; 8 bases fit TRBD2. Looked up from germline, CDR1 is SQVTM and CDR2 is ANQGSEA. V lost 6 bases and J lost 0; bases outside the gene matches: 14. This CDR3 contains 17 residues. The CDR3 reads CSVAGTRNWVSTDTQYF. As DNA, the CDR3 is TGCAGCGTAGCCGGGACTAGAAATTGGGTTAGCACAGATACGCAGTATTTT.

The rearrangement uses TRBV7-8 and TRBJ2-1, with a possible D match to TRBD1 (6 bases). This CDR3 has 15 residues. V was clipped by 4 bases and J by 3 bases, with 13 bases between them. In germline, CDR1 is SGHVS, CDR2 FQNEAQ. CDR3 bases: TGTGCCAGCAGCTCGAGTGGGGACAACTACAATGAGCAGTTCTTC. Protein: CASSSSGDNYNEQFF.

The chain recombines TRBV5-6 with TRBJ2-1; D is unresolved. This CDR3 spans 14 amino acids. Between the trimmed V and J ends, which lost 0 bases and 8 bases, there was a span of 12 bases. CDR1 is SGHDT and CDR2 is YYEEEE in the germline V gene. The CDR3 sequence: CASSLGARLHEQFF. The CDR3 coding sequence is TGTGCCAGCAGCTTGGGGGCACGTTTACATGAGCAGTTCTTC.

The V call is TRBV14, the J call TRBJ2-2; D perhaps matches TRBD1 (6 bases). The CDR3 consists of 15 residues. Germline assignment: CDR1 SGHDN and CDR2 FVKESK. V shed 4 bases and J shed 0 bases, with 9 bases lying between them. The CDR3 sequence: CASSRRDTNTGELFF. The CDR3 DNA is TGTGCCAGCAGCCGCCGGGACACGAACACCGGGGAGCTGTTTTTT.

This clonotype was counted between two and nine times. The rearrangement uses TRBV7-2 and TRBJ2-3; perhaps TRBD1 as D (6 bases). The CDR3 has 13 amino acids. The V end was cut by 11 bases, the J end by 2 bases, with 14 bases between. Germline V gives CDR1 SGHTA, CDR2 FQGNSA. CDR3 in DNA: TGTGCCGGAAACAGGGTTGACACAGATACGCAGTATTTT. Translation gives CAGNRVDTDTQYF. The variable domain in full, with the rest retrieved from reference TRBV7-2 and TRBJ2-3, is GAGVSQSPSNKVTEKGKDVELRCDPISGHTALYWYRQSLGQGLEFLIYFQGNSAPDKSGLPSDRFSAERTGGSVSTLTIQRTQQEDSAVYLCAGNRVDTDTQYFGPGTRLTVL.

V gene TRBV6-2 or TRBV6-3 combines with J gene TRBJ2-6, with D possibly being TRBD2 (5 bases). V lost 7 bases and J lost 2, with 12 bases in between. CDR1 and CDR2 from the germline V gene are MNHEY and SVGEGT. This CDR3 has 15 residues. The CDR3 DNA sequence: TGTGCCAGCACGAACCTGAGGGCTGGGGCCAACGTCCTGACTTTC. It yields the protein CASTNLRAGANVLTF.

This clonotype appeared a few times. J is TRBJ2-6 and V is TRBV7-2; the D gene is possibly TRBD2 (5 bases). The CDR3 spans 16 residues. V was clipped by 5 bases and J by 0 bases, with 11 bases between them. The germline V gene has CDR1 SGHTA and CDR2 FQGNSA. In DNA, the CDR3 is TGTGCCAGCAGCACTCGGGGTGACTCTGGGGCCAACGTCCTGACTTTC. This encodes CASSTRGDSGANVLTF.